Shown below are 13 T cell receptor beta chains from a single sample sequenced in a study of blood T cell repertoires in COVID-19. Sequenced by immunoSEQ multiplex PCR; TCRdb stores in-frame clones only, minus some. The sample includes 300,000 to 450,000 clones, around 85% of them seen just once. Material: peripheral blood. The receptors derive from a woman under 30 with acute or convalescent COVID-19.

This clone appeared once. As DNA, the CDR3 is TGCGCCAGCAGCGCCCTCAAACTAGCGGGGGGATCCACAGATACGCAGTATTTT. Its protein product is CASSALKLAGGSTDTQYF. The chain recombines TRBV5-1 with TRBJ2-3; 12 nucleotides align to TRBD2. There are 18 residues in the CDR3. V lost 4 bases, J lost 2 bases, and 11 bases stayed unmatched. Germline V gives CDR1 SGHRS, CDR2 YFSETQ.

The chain has TRBV12-5 and TRBJ1-5, with 9 bases identical to TRBD1. The length of the CDR3 is 16 residues. Per the germline V gene, CDR1 is LGHNT and CDR2 is FRNRAP. The V gene end was trimmed by 6 bases and the J gene end by 3 bases; junction bases not matched to a gene: 9. CDR3 loop: CASGRPGQGLNQPQHF. DNA of the CDR3: TGTGCTAGTGGACGACCGGGACAGGGACTCAATCAGCCCCAGCATTTT. The whole variable domain, remainder taken from reference TRBV12-5 and TRBJ1-5, is DARVTQTPRHKVTEMGQEVTMRCQPILGHNTVFWYRQTMMQGLELLAYFRNRAPLDDSGMPKDRFSAEMPDATLATLKIQPSEPRDSAVYFCASGRPGQGLNQPQHFGDGTRLSIL.

This clone appeared many times. The V gene is TRBV19, the J gene TRBJ1-5; D gene ambiguous. The CDR3 totals 13 residues. Germline-derived CDR1 and CDR2 are LNHDA and SQIVND (reference sequence). V gave up 7 bases and J gave up 9 bases, with 16 bases separating them. As DNA, the CDR3 is TGTGCCAGTACCTCATCCCACCCGGGGCCCCAGCATTTT. Its protein product is CASTSSHPGPQHF.

The CDR3 is CASSPSTGGSTEAFF. The CDR3 DNA is TGTGCCAGCAGTCCCTCGACAGGGGGGTCCACTGAAGCTTTCTTT. The V call is TRBV27, the J call TRBJ1-1, with TRBD1 identical over 9 bases. There are 15 residues in the CDR3. After removal of 5 bases from V and 4 bases from J, the junction contained 8 bases not matched to a gene. Germline V gene sequence: CDR1 MNHEY, CDR2 SMNVEV (reference sequence).

The chain recombines TRBV28 with TRBJ2-1; 8 bases are shared with TRBD2. The CDR3 consists of 15 residues. Trimming removed 1 base from V and 4 bases from J; junction bases left unmatched: 3. Germline values: CDR1 MDHEN, CDR2 SYDVKM. As DNA, the CDR3 is TGTGCCAGCAGTTTATCTCCTAGCGGGTACAATGAGCAGTTCTTC. It translates to CASSLSPSGYNEQFF.

The V gene is TRBV6-4, the J gene TRBJ2-7; tentatively, D is TRBD2 (6 bases). The germline CDR1 and CDR2 sequences are MRHNA and SNTAGT. The ends were cut back, 6 bases at V and 2 bases at J, with 11 bases in the middle. This CDR3 contains 13 residues. Written as DNA, the CDR3 is TGTGCCAGCAGCCTAGGGGAGGCCTACGAGCAGTACTTC. Residues: CASSLGEAYEQYF.

In DNA, the CDR3 is TGCGCCAGCAGCCAAGATCACACCGGGACAGGGGCGCGGGGCTACACCTTC. Translated, it gives CASSQDHTGTGARGYTF. The chain joins TRBV4-1 to TRBJ1-2; 10 nucleotides line up with TRBD1. CDR3 length: 17 residues. CDR1 and CDR2 from the germline V gene are MGHRA and YSYEKL. J was trimmed by 8 bases and V by 0 bases; bases with no gene match: 12.

The rearrangement joins TRBV27 to TRBJ1-5, with 11 bases identical to TRBD1. CDR3 size: 15 residues. The V and J ends lost 5 bases and 1 base, in that order; junction bases with no gene match: 1. The V gene's germline CDR1 is MNHEY and CDR2 SMNVEV (reference sequence). CDR3 coding DNA: TGTGCCAGCAGTGGGACAGGGGGAAGCAATCAGCCCCAGCATTTT. Its protein product is CASSGTGGSNQPQHF.

As for this clone: Other DNA sequences within the sample encode an identical CDR3. The genes are TRBV5-1 and TRBJ1-4; a possible D gene is TRBD1 (6 bases). Germline CDR1 reads SGHRS; CDR2 reads YFSETQ. The CDR3 runs to 14 residues. The V end lost 0 bases, the J end lost 7 bases, and 10 bases lay between the germline ends. In DNA form, the CDR3 reads TGCGCCAGCAGCTTGGCAGGGGTGGGTGAAAAACTGTTTTTT. As protein: CASSLAGVGEKLFF.

The V and J genes are TRBV12-3 or TRBV12-4 and TRBJ2-7, with a tentative D call TRBD2 (6 bases). The CDR3 totals 13 residues. The V end was cut by 5 bases, the J end by 3 bases, with 11 bases between. The CDR3 is CASSRDSYYEQYF. In nucleotides, the CDR3 is TGTGCCAGCAGTCGGGACTCCTACTACGAGCAGTACTTC.

V is TRBV6-1 and J is TRBJ1-1, with a weak D call TRBD1 (5 bases). Trimming took 2 bases from V and 4 from J, leaving 11 bases between them. This CDR3 region has 14 residues. The V gene's germline CDR1 is MNHNS and CDR2 SASEGT. The chain's CDR3 is CASSEREGITEAFF. The CDR3 nucleotides read TGTGCCAGCAGTGAAAGGGAGGGGATCACTGAAGCTTTCTTT.

The V and J genes are TRBV3-1 (or the pseudogene TRBV3-2) and TRBJ2-7, with D perhaps TRBD1 (6 bases). The V gene's germline CDR1 is LGHDT and CDR2 YNNKEL (reference sequence). Trimming removed 0 bases from V and 3 bases from J, with 15 bases in between. CDR3 length: 16 amino acids. As DNA, the CDR3 is TGTGCCAGCAGCCAAGACCTCACCGGGACATTCTACGAGCAGTACTTC. This codes for CASSQDLTGTFYEQYF.

This clone turned up a few times. The chain couples TRBV27 to TRBJ1-5, with 12 bases fitting TRBD1. CDR3 length: 15 amino acids. Losses at the gene ends were 3 bases for V and 7 bases for J; bases not matched to a gene: 4. Germline V gene data show CDR1 as MNHEY and CDR2 as SMNVEV (reference sequence). The CDR3 nucleotides are TGTGCCAGCAGTTTGGGACAGGGGGCGGCCCAGCCCCAGCATTTT. Residues: CASSLGQGAAQPQHF.